This T cell receptor (beta chain) was identified during a study of blood T cell repertoires in COVID-19 (dated by TCRdb to 2020 to 2021). The study in broad terms: Samples covering the acute and convalescent phases of COVID-19 were provided by collaborators in the United States, Italy and Spain. The material from the prospective study consisted of cDNA or gDNA derived from T cells, B-cell-depleted T cells, or PBMCs. Subjects who had been exposed to COVID-19, were actively infected with it, or had recovered from it provided the deeply sampled blood TCRbeta repertoires that made up the dataset. The repertoires were released in a freely available public database intended as a resource for research on the immune response to SARS-CoV-2. Samples were obtained from the ongoing ImmuneRACE study (first 160 participants) and from some 1,300 subjects provided by 6 global collaborators. Sample metadata almost always included a de-identified subject ID, COVID-19 status, age in years and sex. Where HLA class I and class II types were available, the types were taken from metadata supplied by the sample provider, not from assay-based typing. The paper as a whole reports these results and caveats: The quantity of clinical and demographic metadata differed by source and by participant and was supplied without curation.

The CDR3 starts with the cysteine, ends with the phenylalanine, and has 16 residues. Only CDR3 DNA is held: 48 bases, read in frame from base 1. From a lookup of the germline V gene (reference sequence), CDR1 and CDR2 are LGHDT and YNNKEL. V has 4 bases trimmed and J has 3 bases trimmed; junction bases matching no gene number 12. TCRbeta CDR3 regions were amplified from genomic DNA using the immunoSEQ Assay, a bias-controlled multiplex PCR. The published analysis was carried out like this. Within the assay, amplification of reference gene primers was used to estimate how many nucleated cells each sample contained. Sequence reads were collapsed and filtered to measure the absolute abundance of every unique TCRbeta CDR3 rearrangement. Productive Simpson clonality was computed per sample as the square root of Simpson's diversity index over productive rearrangements. This immuneACCESS table, as held by TCRdb, lists in-frame sequences with V and J called but not all clones. Of the missing ones, under half trace to an unresolved V gene in checked studies; the others have no known cause. V, J and clone size derive from that table, while D and trimming were established from the DNA sequence. The sample includes around 50,000 clones, with approximately 90% observed a single time. The ten largest clones capture about 1.4% of the sample.

Concerning this clone: What this receptor recognizes is not known. Within one base of it there is no much larger clone, and no base qualities were kept.

Whole blood was collected in K2EDTA tubes by collaborating institutions according to the institutions' own protocols. Collaborator samples were shipped for TCRbeta analysis as frozen whole blood, isolated PBMCs, or DNA extracted from either sample type. Source material: peripheral blood. The clonotype was recovered from a man in his sixties with acute or convalescent COVID-19. The chain uses TRBV3-1 (or the pseudogene TRBV3-2) and TRBJ2-7; a stretch of 7 junction bases matches TRBD1. Here is the DNA: TGTGCCAGCAGCCCGTCGGGGCAGGGGGTTTTCTACGAGCAGTACTTC. This sequence encodes CASSPSGQGVFYEQYF.